One sample yielded the 6 T cell receptor beta chains listed below, sequenced in a study of regulatory T cells in long-lasting Graves disease. Construction of TCR beta libraries relied on iRepertoire HTBI primers and on Arm-PCR targeting CDR3 regions. One entry per CDR3 protein, called by TCRdb with MiXCR from the multiplex PCR reads. The sample shows 600,000 to 800,000 distinct CDR3 sequences, around 30% of them seen only once. As for time point: persistent/refractory GD, antithyroid drugs over 5 years with positive TRAb. Preparation of the TCR library used RNA extracted from PBMCs. This sample comprised peripheral blood mononuclear cells (PBMCs), obtained when the disease was refractory, from a patient treated with antithyroid drugs. The receptors here all came from a female donor with Graves disease.

Only a few counts were recorded for this clonotype. The chain joins TRBV7-9 to TRBJ1-3, with D possibly being TRBD1 (5 bases). Trimming shortened V by 6 bases and J by 3 bases, and 9 bases separated the two germline ends. The CDR3 runs to 13 residues. Germline lookup yields CDR1 SEHNR and CDR2 FQNEAQ (reference sequence). The CDR3 DNA follows: TGTGCCAGCAGACAGGTTCATGGAAACACCATATATTTT. As protein: CASRQVHGNTIYF.

This clonotype was seen ten or more times. The chain has TRBV20-1 and TRBJ2-5; no reliable D call. V was trimmed by 4 bases and J by 4 bases, leaving 16 bases between them. The CDR3 has 14 residues. CDR1 is DFQATT and CDR2 is SNEGSKA in the germline V gene (reference sequence). In DNA, the CDR3 is TGCAGTGCTATTCCGAAGCACCTCATAGAGACCCAGTACTTC. It yields the protein CSAIPKHLIETQYF.

The table lists this clonotype with many counts. CDR3 sequence reads: CASRDSIRPYEQYF. The CDR3, as DNA: TGTGCCAGCAGGGACAGCATACGACCCTACGAGCAGTACTTC. V and J are TRBV10-3 and TRBJ2-7; 7 bases match TRBD1. This CDR3 has 14 amino acids. The J segment lost 2 bases and the V segment lost 10 bases, leaving 11 bases of the junction unmatched. The germline gives CDR1 ENHRY, CDR2 SYGVKD.

This clonotype was detected a few times. The gene calls are TRBV30 and TRBJ1-2; D not resolved. The CDR3 consists of 13 residues. Trimming removed 3 bases at V and 6 bases at J, with 14 bases between. Germline V CDR1 and CDR2: GTSNPN, SVGIG (reference sequence). CDR3 loop: CAWRSANGHGYTF. CDR3 bases: TGTGCCTGGAGGTCGGCAAACGGCCATGGCTACACCTTC.

This chain links TRBV4-1 with TRBJ1-1; D remains ambiguous. Trimming left V 1 base short and J 0 bases short, with 6 bases between. Germline V CDR1 and CDR2: MGHRA, YSYEKL. This CDR3 contains 14 residues. The CDR3 DNA sequence: TGCGCCAGCAGCCAAGTTAAATTGAACACTGAAGCTTTCTTT. It codes for CASSQVKLNTEAFF.

The chain carries TRBV12-5 and TRBJ2-7; TRBD1 is a possible D gene (6 bases). V dropped 0 bases and J dropped 3 bases, with 24 bases sitting between them. There are 19 residues in the CDR3. From germline, CDR1 is LGHNT and CDR2 FRNRAP. CDR3 amino acids: CASGLVFLGHGQKRYEQYF. CDR3 coding DNA: TGTGCTAGTGGTTTGGTTTTTTTGGGGCACGGACAGAAACGCTACGAGCAGTACTTC.